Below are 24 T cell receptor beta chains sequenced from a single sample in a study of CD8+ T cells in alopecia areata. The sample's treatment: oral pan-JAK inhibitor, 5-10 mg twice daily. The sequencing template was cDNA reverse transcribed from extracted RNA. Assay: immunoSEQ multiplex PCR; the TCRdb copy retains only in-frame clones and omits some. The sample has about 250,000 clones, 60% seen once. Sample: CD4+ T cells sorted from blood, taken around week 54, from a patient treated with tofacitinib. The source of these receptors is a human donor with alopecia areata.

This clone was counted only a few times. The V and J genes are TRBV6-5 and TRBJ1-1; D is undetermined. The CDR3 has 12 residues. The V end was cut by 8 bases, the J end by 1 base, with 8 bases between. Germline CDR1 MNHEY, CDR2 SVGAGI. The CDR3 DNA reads TGTGCCAGCCAGGCCCCGAACACTGAAGCTTTCTTT. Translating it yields CASQAPNTEAFF.

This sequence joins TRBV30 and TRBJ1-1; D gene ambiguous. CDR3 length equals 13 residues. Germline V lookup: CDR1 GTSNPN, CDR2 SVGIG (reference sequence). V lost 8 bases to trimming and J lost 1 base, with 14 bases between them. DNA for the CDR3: TGTGCCGGTTGGGTCACCTCGAACACTGAAGCTTTCTTT. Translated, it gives CAGWVTSNTEAFF.

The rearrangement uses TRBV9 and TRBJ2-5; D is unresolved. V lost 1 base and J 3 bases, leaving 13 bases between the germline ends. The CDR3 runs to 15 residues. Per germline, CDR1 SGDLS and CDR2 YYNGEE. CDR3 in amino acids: CASSVLPQSKETQYF. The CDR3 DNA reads TGTGCCAGCAGCGTACTCCCACAATCGAAAGAGACCCAGTACTTC.

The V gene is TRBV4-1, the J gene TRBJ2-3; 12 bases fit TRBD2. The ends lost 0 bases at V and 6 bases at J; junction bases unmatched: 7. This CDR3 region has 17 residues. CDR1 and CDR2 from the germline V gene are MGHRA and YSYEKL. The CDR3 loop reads CASSQESSGGALDTQYF. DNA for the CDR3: TGCGCCAGCAGCCAAGAATCTAGCGGGGGGGCCCTCGATACGCAGTATTTT.

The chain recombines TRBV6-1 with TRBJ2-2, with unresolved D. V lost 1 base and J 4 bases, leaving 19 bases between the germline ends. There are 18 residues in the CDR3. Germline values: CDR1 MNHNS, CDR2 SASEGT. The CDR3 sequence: CASSEVQVVGRGTGELFF. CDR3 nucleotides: TGTGCCAGCAGTGAAGTGCAGGTAGTAGGTCGCGGCACCGGGGAGCTGTTTTTT.

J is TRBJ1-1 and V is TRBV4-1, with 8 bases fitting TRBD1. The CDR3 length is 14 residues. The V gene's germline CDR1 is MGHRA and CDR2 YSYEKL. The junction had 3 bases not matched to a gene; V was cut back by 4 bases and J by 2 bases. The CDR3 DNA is TGCGCCAGCAGCCTGGGACAGGTTAACACTGAAGCTTTCTTT. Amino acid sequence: CASSLGQVNTEAFF.

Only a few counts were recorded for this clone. CDR3 in DNA: TGTGCCTGCGGGCGCGGCACTGAAGCTTTCTTT. This codes for CACGRGTEAFF. The chain carries TRBV30 and TRBJ1-1; D unresolved. CDR3 length: 11 amino acids. The germline V gene encodes CDR1 GTSNPN and CDR2 SVGIG (reference sequence). Trimming left V 6 bases short and J 4 bases short, with 9 bases between. Using reference TRBV30 and TRBJ1-1 for the parts outside the CDR3, the full variable domain is SQTIHQWPATLVQPVGSPLSLECTVEGTSNPNLYWYRQAAGRGLQLLFYSVGIGQISSEVPQNLSASRPQDRQFILSSKKLLLSDSGFYLCACGRGTEAFFGQGTRLTVV.

The CDR3 DNA reads as TGTGCCAGCAGTTTATCCAGATACACAGATACGCAGTATTTT. It encodes CASSLSRYTDTQYF. The chain combines TRBV27 with TRBJ2-3; D ambiguous. Germline CDR1 and CDR2: MNHEY and SMNVEV (reference sequence). This CDR3 contains 14 residues. V was pared by 0 bases and J by 2 bases, with 6 bases between.

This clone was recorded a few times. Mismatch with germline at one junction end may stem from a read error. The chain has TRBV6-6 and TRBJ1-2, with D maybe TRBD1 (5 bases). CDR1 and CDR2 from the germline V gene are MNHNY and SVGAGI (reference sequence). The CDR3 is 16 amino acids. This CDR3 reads CASRYFSGRGGYGYTF. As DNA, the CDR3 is TGTGCCAGCCGTTACTTCTCGGGTAGGGGCGGCTATGGCTACACCTTC.

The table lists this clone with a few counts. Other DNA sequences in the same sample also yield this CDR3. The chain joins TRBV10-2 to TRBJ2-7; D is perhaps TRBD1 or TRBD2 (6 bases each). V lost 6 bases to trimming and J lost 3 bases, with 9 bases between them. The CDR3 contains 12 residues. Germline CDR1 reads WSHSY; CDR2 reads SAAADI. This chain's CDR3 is CASSEGGYEQYF. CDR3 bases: TGCGCCAGCAGCGAGGGGGGCTACGAGCAGTACTTC.

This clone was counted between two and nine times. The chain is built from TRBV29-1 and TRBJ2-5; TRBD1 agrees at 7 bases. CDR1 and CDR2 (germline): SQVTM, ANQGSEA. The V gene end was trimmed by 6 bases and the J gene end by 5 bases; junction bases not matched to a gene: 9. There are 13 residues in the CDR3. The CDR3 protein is CSVHRGLGETQYF. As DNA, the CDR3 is TGCAGCGTACACAGGGGATTAGGCGAGACCCAGTACTTC.

CDR3: CASSSAGTPEAFF. The CDR3 coding sequence is TGTGCCAGCTCGTCCGCCGGGACACCCGAAGCTTTCTTT. V gene TRBV18 combines with J gene TRBJ1-1; possible D gene TRBD1, 6 bases. This CDR3 is 13 amino acids long. Trimming cost V 6 bases and J 8 bases, with 16 bases left between them. Per germline, CDR1 KGHSH and CDR2 LQKENI.

The CDR3 here is CASSYTPATNEKLFF. The CDR3, as DNA: TGTGCCAGCAGTTATACCCCAGCAACTAATGAAAAACTGTTTTTT. The gene calls are TRBV6-6 and TRBJ1-4, with no clear D. The CDR3 runs 15 residues. Germline V gives CDR1 MNHNY, CDR2 SVGAGI (reference sequence). Trimming shortened V by 3 bases and J by 0 bases, and 8 bases separated the two germline ends.

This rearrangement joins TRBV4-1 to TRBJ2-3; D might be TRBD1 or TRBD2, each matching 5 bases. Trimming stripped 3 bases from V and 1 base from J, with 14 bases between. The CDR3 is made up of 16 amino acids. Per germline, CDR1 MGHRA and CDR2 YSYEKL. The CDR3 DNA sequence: TGCGCCAGCAGCCAGTCCGGGACCATCCGCACAGATACGCAGTATTTT. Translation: CASSQSGTIRTDTQYF.

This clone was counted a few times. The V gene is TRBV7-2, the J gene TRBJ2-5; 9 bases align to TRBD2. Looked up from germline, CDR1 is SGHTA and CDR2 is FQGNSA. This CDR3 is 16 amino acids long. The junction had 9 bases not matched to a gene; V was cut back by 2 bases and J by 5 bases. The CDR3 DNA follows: TGTGCCAGCAGCTTATTTCAGACTGCGGGGGGGGAGACCCAGTACTTC. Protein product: CASSLFQTAGGETQYF. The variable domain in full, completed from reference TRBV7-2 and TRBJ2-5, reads GAGVSQSPSNKVTEKGKDVELRCDPISGHTALYWYRQSLGQGLEFLIYFQGNSAPDKSGLPSDRFSAERTGGSVSTLTIQRTQQEDSAVYLCASSLFQTAGGETQYFGPGTRLLVL.

Here the CDR3 DNA reads TGCGCCAGCAGCTTGGGCACGAGCTCCTACGAGCAGTACTTC. It translates to CASSLGTSSYEQYF. The chain links TRBV5-1 to TRBJ2-7; D gene ambiguous. V was shortened by 0 bases and J by 0 bases, with 7 bases between the two germline ends. Germline assignment: CDR1 SGHRS and CDR2 YFSETQ. The CDR3 has 14 amino acids.

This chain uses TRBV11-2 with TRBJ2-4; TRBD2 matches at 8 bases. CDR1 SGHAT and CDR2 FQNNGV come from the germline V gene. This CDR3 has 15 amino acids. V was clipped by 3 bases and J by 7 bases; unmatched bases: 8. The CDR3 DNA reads TGTGCCAGCAGCTTCGGGAGGGGCGGAGTCAACATTCAGTACTTC. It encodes CASSFGRGGVNIQYF.

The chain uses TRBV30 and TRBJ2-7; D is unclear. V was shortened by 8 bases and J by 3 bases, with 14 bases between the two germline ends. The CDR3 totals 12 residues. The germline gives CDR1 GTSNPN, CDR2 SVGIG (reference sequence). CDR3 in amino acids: CARLDKNYEQYF. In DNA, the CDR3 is TGTGCCCGCCTAGACAAGAACTACGAGCAGTACTTC.

CDR3 nucleotides: TGTGCCAGCTCACCAGTGGGGACAGGGGGCATAAGCAATCAGCCCCAGCATTTT. This sequence encodes CASSPVGTGGISNQPQHF. The chain combines TRBV18 with TRBJ1-5; 12 bases agree with TRBD1. The V segment lost 2 bases and the J segment 1 base; nucleotides outside the gene matches: 6. Looked up from germline, CDR1 is KGHSH and CDR2 is LQKENI. The CDR3 extends over 18 amino acids. The full variable domain, completed using reference TRBV18 and TRBJ1-5, is NAGVMQNPRHLVRRRGQEARLRCSPMKGHSHVYWYRQLPEEGLKFMVYLQKENIIDESGMPKERFSAEFPKEGPSILRIQQVVRGDSAAYFCASSPVGTGGISNQPQHFGDGTRLSIL.

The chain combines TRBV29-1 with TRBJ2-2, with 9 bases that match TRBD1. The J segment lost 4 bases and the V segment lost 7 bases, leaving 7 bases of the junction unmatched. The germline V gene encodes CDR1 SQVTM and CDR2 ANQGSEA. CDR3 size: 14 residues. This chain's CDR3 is CSAGTGQGTGELFF. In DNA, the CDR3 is TGCAGCGCAGGAACGGGACAGGGCACCGGGGAGCTGTTTTTT.

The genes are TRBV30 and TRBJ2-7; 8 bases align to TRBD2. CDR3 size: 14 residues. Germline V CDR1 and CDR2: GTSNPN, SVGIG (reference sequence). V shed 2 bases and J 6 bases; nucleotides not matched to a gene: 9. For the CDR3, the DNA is TGTGCCTGGAGTATCGGGCGAGCGGGGGTCGAGCAGTACTTC. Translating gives CAWSIGRAGVEQYF.

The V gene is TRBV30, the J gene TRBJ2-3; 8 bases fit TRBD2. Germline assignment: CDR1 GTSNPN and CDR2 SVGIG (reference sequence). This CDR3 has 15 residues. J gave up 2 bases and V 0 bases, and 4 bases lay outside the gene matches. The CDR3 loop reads CAWSVGLAHTDTQYF. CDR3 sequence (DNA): TGTGCCTGGAGTGTCGGACTAGCCCACACAGATACGCAGTATTTT. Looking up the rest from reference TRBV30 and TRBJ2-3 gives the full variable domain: SQTIHQWPATLVQPVGSPLSLECTVEGTSNPNLYWYRQAAGRGLQLLFYSVGIGQISSEVPQNLSASRPQDRQFILSSKKLLLSDSGFYLCAWSVGLAHTDTQYFGPGTRLTVL.

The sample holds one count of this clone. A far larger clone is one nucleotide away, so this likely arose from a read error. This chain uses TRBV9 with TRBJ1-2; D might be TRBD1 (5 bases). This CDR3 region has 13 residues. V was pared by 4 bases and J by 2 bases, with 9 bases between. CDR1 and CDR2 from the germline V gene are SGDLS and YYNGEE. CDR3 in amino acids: CASSRDGNYGYTF. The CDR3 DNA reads TGTGCCAGCAGCCGGGACGGAAACTATGGCTACACCTTC.

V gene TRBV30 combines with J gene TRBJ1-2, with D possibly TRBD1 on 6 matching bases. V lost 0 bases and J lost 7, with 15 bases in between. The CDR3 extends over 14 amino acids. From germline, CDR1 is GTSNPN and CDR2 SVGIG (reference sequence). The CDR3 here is CAWSVLQGGAGYTF. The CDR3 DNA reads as TGTGCCTGGAGTGTTTTACAGGGTGGAGCTGGCTACACCTTC.